The sequence of this T cell receptor beta chain was determined in a study of cytomegalovirus exposure and HLA in healthy donors. Study information: The same platform was used for the roughly 130 validation repertoires as for the 650 to 800 first-cohort repertoires, as reported in a later analysis.

The method was immunoSEQ multiplex PCR; TCRdb's version includes in-frame clones alone and lacks a portion of them. The sample lists approximately 190,000 clones, around four fifths seen once, with over 5.5% in the top ten. Trimming stripped 2 bases from V and 7 bases from J, with 15 bases between. In germline, CDR1 is SGHRS, CDR2 YFSETQ. CDR3 length equals 15 residues. Overall study findings and caveats: The study put 150 to 200 TCR beta chains on its list as cytomegalovirus-associated.

A remark on this clone: Its antigen remains unidentified.

The V call is TRBV5-1, the J call TRBJ1-4, with D maybe TRBD1 (5 bases). This TCR was recovered from a man aged 18 to 30 in good health and CMV-seropositive. The sequenced sample was PBMCs. The CDR3: CASSLTGGFSEKLFF. Here the CDR3 DNA reads TGCGCCAGCAGCTTAACAGGAGGGTTTAGTGAAAAACTGTTTTTT.